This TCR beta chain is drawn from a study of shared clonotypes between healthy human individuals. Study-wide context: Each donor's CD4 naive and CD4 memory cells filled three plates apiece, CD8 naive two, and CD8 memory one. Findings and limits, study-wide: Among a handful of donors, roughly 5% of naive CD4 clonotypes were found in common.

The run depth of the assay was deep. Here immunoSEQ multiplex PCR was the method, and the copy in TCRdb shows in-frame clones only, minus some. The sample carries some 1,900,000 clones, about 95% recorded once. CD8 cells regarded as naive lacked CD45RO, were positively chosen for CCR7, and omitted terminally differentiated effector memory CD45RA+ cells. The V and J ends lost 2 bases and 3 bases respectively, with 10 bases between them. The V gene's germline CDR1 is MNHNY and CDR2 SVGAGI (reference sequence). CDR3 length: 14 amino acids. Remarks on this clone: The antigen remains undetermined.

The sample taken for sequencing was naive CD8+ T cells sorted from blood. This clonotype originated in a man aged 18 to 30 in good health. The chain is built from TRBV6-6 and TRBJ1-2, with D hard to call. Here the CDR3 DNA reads TGTGCCAGCAGTTACGGTCCGGCGGACTATGGCTACACCTTC. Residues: CASSYGPADYGYTF.